These 5 T cell receptor beta chains share one sample of origin, sequenced in a study of CD8 T cells in Susac syndrome. Random hexamers were used to reverse transcribe an amount of about 0.45 to 1 ug RNA. One entry per CDR3 protein, called by TCRdb with MiXCR from the immunoSEQ multiplex PCR reads. The sample yields over 150,000 distinct CDR3 sequences, roughly 96% seen once. Sequenced input: CD4+ T cells from PBMCs. These receptors all stem from a human donor with multiple sclerosis.

This rearrangement joins TRBV20-1 to TRBJ1-2; no reliable D call. Trimming removed 5 bases at V and 7 bases at J, with 11 bases between. Germline CDR1 DFQATT, CDR2 SNEGSKA (reference sequence). The CDR3 covers 11 residues. CDR3 loop: CSAFFPGGYTF. CDR3 bases: TGCAGTGCTTTTTTTCCCGGTGGCTACACCTTC.

The V gene is TRBV3-1, the J gene TRBJ2-7; D gene uncertain. V was clipped by 0 bases and J by 2 bases, with 8 bases between them. Germline CDR1 and CDR2: LGHDT and YNNKEL (reference sequence). The CDR3 is 14 residues long. CDR3 sequence reads: CASSQELIPYEQYF. CDR3 in DNA: TGTGCCAGCAGCCAAGAACTTATACCCTACGAGCAGTACTTC.

The chain recombines TRBV9 with TRBJ1-5, with TRBD1 identical over 7 bases. This CDR3 has 13 amino acids. Germline V gene data show CDR1 as SGDLS and CDR2 as YYNGEE. V gave up 3 bases and J gave up 7 bases; unmatched junction bases: 4. CDR3 sequence (DNA): TGTGCCAGCAGCGCCCAGGGGGAGCAGCCCCAGCATTTT. This gives the protein CASSAQGEQPQHF.

The chain employs TRBV30 and TRBJ2-5; D gene unclear. Germline V gene data show CDR1 as GTSNPN and CDR2 as SVGIG (reference sequence). V was cut by 3 bases and J by 10 bases, with 15 bases left in between. The CDR3 loop spans 12 amino acids. The CDR3, as DNA: TGTGCCTGGAGGAGGCCAGCCTCAGGCCAGTACTTC. Translated, it gives CAWRRPASGQYF.

V gene TRBV29-1 combines with J gene TRBJ2-7, with D possibly being TRBD2 (6 bases). V was cut by 3 bases and J by 9 bases, with 18 bases left in between. The CDR3 loop spans 13 amino acids. Germline CDR1 and CDR2: SQVTM and ANQGSEA. CDR3 nucleotides: TGCAGCGTTGACGGCGGGGTGGAGAACGGGCAGTACTTC. This codes for CSVDGGVENGQYF.